The clone carrying this TCR beta chain came up a few times. Its target is not known. The sample is drawn from a study of T cells in localized non-small cell lung cancer. The study, taken as a whole, reports: Patients showing higher blood T cell density tended to see longer overall survival. T cell clonality was highest in uninvolved adjacent lung, above tumor. The tumor had only one region sequenced, so heterogeneity remains possible.

The CDR3 contains 13 residues. The germline V gene has CDR1 SEHNR and CDR2 FQNEAQ (reference sequence). V dropped 1 base and J dropped 10 bases, with 8 bases sitting between them. This table comes from immunoSEQ multiplex PCR, and its TCRdb copy is limited to in-frame clones, with some not included. The sample lists tens of thousands of clones; approximately 93% were seen once. The TCR was taken from a man aged 35-69 years with stage I lung adenocarcinoma. Material: peripheral blood, obtained before any cancer treatment. This rearrangement joins TRBV7-9 to TRBJ1-6; no clear D. CDR3: CASSLETASPLHF. CDR3 nucleotides: TGTGCCAGCAGCTTAGAGACGGCGTCACCCCTCCACTTT.